These 6 T cell receptor beta chains were all obtained from the same sample, sequenced in a study of OX40 agonist ivuxolimab in advanced cancers. The table came from immunoSEQ multiplex PCR; TCRdb's copy has only in-frame clones and leaves some out. The repertoire holds about 110,000 clones, with about nine tenths as singletons. This material consisted of CD4+ or CD8+ T cells sorted from blood, taken in a trial of the OX40 agonist ivuxolimab. These TCRs come from an adult with an advanced solid tumor such as melanoma, head and neck, liver or kidney cancer.

V gene TRBV9 combines with J gene TRBJ2-7; 11 bases are a match to TRBD2. Germline V gene lookup returns CDR1 SGDLS and CDR2 YYNGEE. V was clipped by 3 bases and J by 2 bases; unmatched bases: 4. The CDR3 is 15 residues long. The DNA of the CDR3 is TGTGCCAGCAGCGAATCGACTAGCGGGACCTACGAGCAGTACTTC. Its translation: CASSESTSGTYEQYF.

This clone appeared a few times. The rearrangement uses TRBV7-6 and TRBJ1-1; D is uncertain. The CDR3 loop spans 15 amino acids. V was clipped by 3 bases and J by 3 bases, with 14 bases between them. From germline, CDR1 is SGHVS and CDR2 FNYEAQ. The CDR3 loop reads CASSFSGNRDTEAFF. CDR3 coding DNA: TGTGCCAGCAGCTTTAGCGGGAATCGGGACACTGAAGCTTTCTTT.

The CDR3 DNA is TGTGCCAGCAGCGTGCAGGGGACGACCACTGAAGCTTTCTTT. Protein sequence: CASSVQGTTTEAFF. The genes are TRBV7-2 and TRBJ1-1, with D maybe TRBD1 (6 bases). The CDR3 runs 14 residues. Per germline, CDR1 SGHTA and CDR2 FQGNSA. V dropped 5 bases and J dropped 4 bases, with 14 bases sitting between them.

V usage is TRBV5-3 and J usage is TRBJ1-6, with 9 bases that match TRBD1. TRBV5-3 is recorded as an ORF, its role being uncertain. V shed 8 bases, J shed 8 bases, and the junction held 8 bases outside the gene matches. The CDR3 is made up of 14 amino acids. The CDR3 protein is CASSHRDRDSPLHF. The DNA of the CDR3 is TGTGCCAGCAGCCACCGGGACAGGGATTCACCCCTCCACTTT.

The chain combines TRBV7-8 with TRBJ2-3; 12 bases line up with TRBD2. Germline lookup yields CDR1 SGHVS and CDR2 FQNEAQ. CDR3 length: 16 amino acids. V lost 3 bases, J lost 1 base, and 2 bases stayed unmatched. The CDR3 spells CASSFRTSGGTDTQYF. The CDR3, as DNA: TGTGCCAGCAGCTTCAGGACTAGCGGGGGCACAGATACGCAGTATTTT.

The chain has TRBV7-2 and TRBJ2-7; 8 bases agree with TRBD2. V was pared by 6 bases and J by 4 bases, with 8 bases of the junction left unmatched. The germline CDR1 and CDR2 sequences are SGHTA and FQGNSA. The CDR3 runs 14 residues. CDR3 residues: CASRAAGGSYEQYF. In DNA form, the CDR3 reads TGTGCCAGCAGGGCGGCGGGGGGATCGTACGAGCAGTACTTC.